This is a list of T cell receptor beta chains from one sample in a study of T-cell memory formation after mild COVID-19. TCRdb redid the calling of the 5' RACE reads with MiXCR, one entry per CDR3 protein. The table records about 150,000 distinct CDR3 sequences, about 6.1% of them present only once. The sample consisted of PBMCs or a T cell subset sorted from them (not recorded which). The receptors shown here come from an adult woman who had mild COVID-19 (a few samples of this study predate the infection). Cell type and time point are not known. Both conserved end residues are part of each CDR3. A D gene is named only where the DNA matches it firmly. Some rows mark clone size as missing; the rest say once, few, many or name a class of expanded clone.

. | TRBD1 | TRBJ2-4 | TRBV7-6 | CASSSPTGGENIQYF | TGTGCCAGCAGCTCCCCGACAGGGGGCGAAAACATTCAGTACTTC
many | . | TRBJ2-3 | TRBV7-6 | CASSATTGLRGYADTQYF | TGTGCCAGCAGCGCAACGACGGGGTTGCGTGGGTATGCAGATACGCAGTATTTT
few | . | TRBJ1-5 | TRBV21-1 | CASSANAGTSLSNQPQHF | TGTGCCAGCAGCGCGAATGCCGGGACCTCTCTAAGCAATCAGCCCCAGCATTTT
many | . | TRBJ2-5 | TRBV7-9 | CASSPPPAETQYF | TGTGCCAGCAGCCCGCCTCCCGCAGAGACCCAGTACTTC
many | . | TRBJ1-6 | TRBV20-1 | CSALHPPLHF | TGCAGTGCTCTCCATCCACCCCTCCACTTT
once | TRBD1 | TRBJ2-5 | TRBV5-1 | CASSLTGTAQETQYF | TGCGCCAGCAGCTTGACCGGGACAGCTCAAGAGACCCAGTACTTC
many | . | TRBJ1-1 | TRBV12-3/TRBV12-4 | CASREGGGAFF | TGTGCCAGCAGGGAGGGCGGAGGGGCTTTCTTT
many | . | TRBJ2-1 | TRBV7-6 | CASSLAGRLAGEQFF | TGTGCCAGCAGCTTAGCGGGGCGCCTCGCCGGGGAGCAGTTCTTC
many | TRBD1 | TRBJ1-1 | TRBV24-1 | CATSIPGQGYTEAFF | TGTGCCACCAGTATACCGGGACAGGGTTACACTGAAGCTTTCTTT
few | . | TRBJ1-4 | TRBV6-5 | CASRDEGSDGEKLFF | TGTGCCAGCAGAGATGAGGGGAGCGATGGTGAAAAACTGTTTTTT
many | . | TRBJ2-3 | TRBV20-1 | CSARGGSSRRTDTQYF | TGCAGTGCTAGAGGGGGGTCTAGCCGACGCACAGATACGCAGTATTTT
few | . | TRBJ1-1 | TRBV19 | CASSMWAGVRNTEAFF | TGTGCCAGTAGTATGTGGGCAGGAGTGCGTAACACTGAAGCTTTCTTT
few | TRBD2 | TRBJ2-5 | TRBV9 | CASSPGLEGIFAQYF | TGTGCCAGCAGCCCCGGACTAGAGGGTATTTTTGCCCAGTACTTC
few | . | TRBJ1-5 | TRBV7-2 | CASSPMTGSNQPQHF | TGTGCCAGCAGCCCGATGACGGGTAGCAATCAGCCCCAGCATTTT
. | . | TRBJ2-5 | TRBV12-3/TRBV12-4 | CASSLVGIQETQYF | TGTGCCAGCAGTTTAGTAGGAATTCAAGAGACCCAGTACTTC
. | . | TRBJ1-2 | TRBV6-6 | CASSYHSGGYTF | TGTGCCAGCAGTTACCACTCGGGTGGCTACACCTTC
few | TRBD2 | TRBJ2-2 | TRBV6-5 | CASRSLAGRSTGELFF | TGTGCCAGCAGATCACTAGCGGGACGAAGTACCGGGGAGCTGTTTTTT
many | TRBD2 | TRBJ2-5 | TRBV7-3 | CASSPLPGLAGEETQYF | TGTGCCAGCAGCCCTCTTCCGGGACTAGCGGGGGAAGAGACCCAGTACTTC
many | . | TRBJ2-5 | TRBV7-9 | CASSPPFRGGQETQYF | TGTGCCAGCAGCCCCCCTTTCAGGGGAGGCCAAGAGACCCAGTACTTC
many | . | TRBJ2-3 | TRBV12-3/TRBV12-4 | CASRQTGRTDTQYF | TGTGCCAGCAGACAAACAGGGCGCACAGATACGCAGTATTTT
few | . | TRBJ1-1 | TRBV29-1 | CSVWGPGTEAFF | TGCAGCGTTTGGGGACCAGGCACTGAAGCTTTCTTT
few | . | TRBJ1-5 | TRBV7-2 | CASSLGGVTNQPQHF | TGTGCCAGCAGCTTAGGAGGGGTAACCAATCAGCCCCAGCATTTT
. | TRBD1 | TRBJ2-7 | TRBV5-1 | CASSLGGTGVHEQYF | TGCGCCAGCAGCTTGGGGGGGACAGGGGTGCACGAGCAGTACTTC
. | TRBD1 | TRBJ1-1 | TRBV4-2 | CASSQAGQANTEAFF | TGTGCCAGCAGCCAAGCAGGACAGGCAAACACTGAAGCTTTCTTT
few | . | TRBJ2-3 | TRBV20-1 | CSARESSGGTDTQYF | TGCAGTGCTAGAGAAAGCTCAGGGGGCACAGATACGCAGTATTTT
few | TRBD1 | TRBJ1-1 | TRBV12-3/TRBV12-4 | CASRRTGETEAFF | TGTGCCAGCAGACGGACAGGGGAGACTGAAGCTTTCTTT
many | TRBD1 | TRBJ2-2 | TRBV5-1 | CASSTSQRTGNTGELFF | TGCGCCAGCAGCACCTCGCAACGGACAGGGAACACCGGGGAGCTGTTTTTT
many | TRBD1 | TRBJ2-3 | TRBV7-9 | CASSPTDRGRSSDTQYF | TGTGCCAGCAGCCCGACGGACAGGGGGCGCAGTTCAGATACGCAGTATTTT
few | TRBD2 | TRBJ2-1 | TRBV7-9 | CASSYSGGGNNEQFF | TGTGCCAGCAGCTATAGCGGGGGGGGTAACAATGAGCAGTTCTTC
many | TRBD1 | TRBJ2-7 | TRBV5-1 | CASSLVGTGVSDEQYF | TGCGCCAGCAGCTTGGTAGGGACAGGGGTTAGCGACGAGCAGTACTTC
. | TRBD2 | TRBJ2-2 | TRBV7-9 | CASSLRRVGLTNTGELFF | TGTGCCAGCAGCTTGAGAAGGGTGGGACTAACGAACACCGGGGAGCTGTTTTTT
. | TRBD1 | TRBJ1-2 | TRBV10-3 | CATSDLTGNYGYTF | TGTGCCACCAGTGACCTGACAGGGAACTATGGCTACACCTTC
. | . | TRBJ1-1 | TRBV29-1 | CSVVTQGENTEAFF | TGCAGCGTTGTAACACAGGGTGAGAACACTGAAGCTTTCTTT
few | . | TRBJ2-3 | TRBV29-1 | CTGGAGGPTDTQYF | TGCACAGGGGGGGCGGGAGGCCCCACAGATACGCAGTATTTT
many | . | TRBJ2-1 | TRBV7-2 | CASSSGGTHYNEQFF | TGTGCCAGCAGCTCCGGCGGGACTCACTACAATGAGCAGTTCTTC
few | . | TRBJ1-1 | TRBV4-2 | CASSQVPEPRDTEAFF | TGTGCCAGCAGCCAAGTTCCGGAACCCAGGGACACTGAAGCTTTCTTT
few | . | TRBJ2-5 | TRBV10-2 | CASSVQGGTQEETQYF | TGCGCCAGCAGTGTCCAGGGCGGGACGCAGGAGGAGACCCAGTACTTC
. | . | TRBJ2-7 | TRBV7-8 | CASSLADSFEQYF | TGTGCCAGCAGCTTAGCTGACAGTTTCGAGCAGTACTTC
. | . | TRBJ1-1 | TRBV7-9 | CASSHRVTNTEAFF | TGTGCCAGCAGCCACAGGGTAACGAACACTGAAGCTTTCTTT
many | TRBD2 | TRBJ2-1 | TRBV12-3/TRBV12-4 | CASSPWTSGGTSSYNEQFF | TGTGCCAGCAGTCCCTGGACTAGCGGGGGGACTAGCTCCTACAATGAGCAGTTCTTC
. | TRBD1 | TRBJ2-1 | TRBV7-8 | CASSLSGQGAGEQFF | TGTGCCAGCAGCTTATCGGGACAGGGGGCTGGGGAGCAGTTCTTC
many | TRBD2 | TRBJ2-7 | TRBV30 | CAVAPSGSSYEQYF | TGTGCCGTCGCCCCAAGCGGGAGCTCCTACGAGCAGTACTTC
few | . | TRBJ2-5 | TRBV24-1 | CATSDLRSTQYF | TGTGCCACCAGTGATTTACGGTCGACCCAGTACTTC
. | . | TRBJ2-2 | TRBV3-1 | CASSSQLGLSTGELFF | TGTGCCAGCAGCTCGCAATTGGGGCTTAGCACCGGGGAGCTGTTTTTT
many | . | TRBJ1-1 | TRBV12-3/TRBV12-4 | CASSLQGEAFF | TGTGCCAGCAGTTTACAGGGTGAAGCTTTCTTT